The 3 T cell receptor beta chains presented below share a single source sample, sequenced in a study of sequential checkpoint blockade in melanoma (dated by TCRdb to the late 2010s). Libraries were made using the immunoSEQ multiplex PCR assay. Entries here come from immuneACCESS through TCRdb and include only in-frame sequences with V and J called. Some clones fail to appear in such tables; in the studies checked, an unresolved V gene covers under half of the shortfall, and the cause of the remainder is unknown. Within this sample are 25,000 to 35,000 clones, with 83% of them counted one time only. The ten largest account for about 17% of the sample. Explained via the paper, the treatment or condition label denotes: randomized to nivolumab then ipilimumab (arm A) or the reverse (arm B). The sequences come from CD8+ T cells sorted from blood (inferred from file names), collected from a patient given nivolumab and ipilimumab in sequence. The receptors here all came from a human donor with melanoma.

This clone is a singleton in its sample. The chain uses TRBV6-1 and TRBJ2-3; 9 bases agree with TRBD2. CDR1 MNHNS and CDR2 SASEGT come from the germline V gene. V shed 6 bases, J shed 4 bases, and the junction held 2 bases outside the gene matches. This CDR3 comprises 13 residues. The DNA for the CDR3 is TGTGCCAGCAGGCTAGCGGGACCAGATACGCAGTATTTT. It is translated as CASRLAGPDTQYF.

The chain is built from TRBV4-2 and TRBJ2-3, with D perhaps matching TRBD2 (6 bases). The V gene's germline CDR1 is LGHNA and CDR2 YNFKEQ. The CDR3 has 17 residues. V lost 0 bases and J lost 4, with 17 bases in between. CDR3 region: CASSQDPASVSPDTQYF. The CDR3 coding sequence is TGTGCCAGCAGCCAAGATCCGGCTAGCGTGAGCCCAGATACGCAGTATTTT.

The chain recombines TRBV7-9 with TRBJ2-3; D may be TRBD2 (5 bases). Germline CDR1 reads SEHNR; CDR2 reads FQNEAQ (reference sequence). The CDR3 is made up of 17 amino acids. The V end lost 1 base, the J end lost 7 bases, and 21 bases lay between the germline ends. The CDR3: CASSLEFAGSWGNTQYF. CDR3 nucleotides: TGTGCCAGCAGCTTAGAGTTTGCGGGCTCCTGGGGAAATACGCAGTATTTT.